This T cell receptor (beta chain) was found in a study of OX40 agonist ivuxolimab in advanced cancers. Broader study findings: Clones of CD4+ and CD8+ blood T cells grew by week 6 at doses of 0.1 to 3.0 mg/kg.

Germline CDR1 LNHDA, CDR2 SQIVND (reference sequence). The CDR3 consists of 15 residues. The ends were cut back, 10 bases at V and 0 bases at J, with 16 bases in the middle. In regard to this clone: Its antigen is currently unknown.

Only in-frame clones appear in the TCRdb table, and some are missing; sequencing was by immunoSEQ multiplex PCR. The sample shows tens of thousands of clones, 80% to 95% of them seen only once. This chain connects TRBV19 to TRBJ2-1, with D maybe TRBD2 (6 bases). The sample consisted of CD4+ or CD8+ T cells sorted from blood, taken in a trial of the OX40 agonist ivuxolimab. The source of this sequence is an adult with an advanced solid tumor such as melanoma, head and neck, liver or kidney cancer. DNA for the CDR3: TGTGCCACAGGGACTTCAACCATCTCCTACAATGAGCAGTTCTTC. Its protein is CATGTSTISYNEQFF. The full variable domain, completed using reference TRBV19 and TRBJ2-1, is DGGITQSPKYLFRKEGQNVTLSCEQNLNHDAMYWYRQDPGQGLRLIYYSQIVNDFQKGDIAEGYSVSREKKESFPLTVTSAQKNPTAFYLCATGTSTISYNEQFFGPGTRLTVL.